This T cell receptor beta chain was recovered during a study of glioma-infiltrating T cells after dendritic cell vaccination. Findings and limits, study-wide: The cohort had few patients with full blood and tumor sets.

TCRdb's copy holds only in-frame clones and misses some; the assay was immunoSEQ multiplex PCR. The sample lists 75,000 to 100,000 clones, around 80% occurring once. With respect to this clone: The antigen is undetermined.

No glioblastoma patient carried an isocitrate dehydrogenase mutation. The receptor's source is a human donor with glioblastoma. Sequences were derived from blood, sampled before dendritic cell vaccination.

The DNA for the CDR3 is TGTGCCAGTAGCCCGGGACAGGGCTCTAACTATGGCTACACCTTC. Translated, it gives CASSPGQGSNYGYTF. The chain joins TRBV19 to TRBJ1-2; 9 nucleotides align to TRBD1. The CDR3 spans 15 residues. Germline CDR1 LNHDA, CDR2 SQIVND (reference sequence). V gave up 6 bases and J gave up 0 bases; unmatched junction bases: 5.